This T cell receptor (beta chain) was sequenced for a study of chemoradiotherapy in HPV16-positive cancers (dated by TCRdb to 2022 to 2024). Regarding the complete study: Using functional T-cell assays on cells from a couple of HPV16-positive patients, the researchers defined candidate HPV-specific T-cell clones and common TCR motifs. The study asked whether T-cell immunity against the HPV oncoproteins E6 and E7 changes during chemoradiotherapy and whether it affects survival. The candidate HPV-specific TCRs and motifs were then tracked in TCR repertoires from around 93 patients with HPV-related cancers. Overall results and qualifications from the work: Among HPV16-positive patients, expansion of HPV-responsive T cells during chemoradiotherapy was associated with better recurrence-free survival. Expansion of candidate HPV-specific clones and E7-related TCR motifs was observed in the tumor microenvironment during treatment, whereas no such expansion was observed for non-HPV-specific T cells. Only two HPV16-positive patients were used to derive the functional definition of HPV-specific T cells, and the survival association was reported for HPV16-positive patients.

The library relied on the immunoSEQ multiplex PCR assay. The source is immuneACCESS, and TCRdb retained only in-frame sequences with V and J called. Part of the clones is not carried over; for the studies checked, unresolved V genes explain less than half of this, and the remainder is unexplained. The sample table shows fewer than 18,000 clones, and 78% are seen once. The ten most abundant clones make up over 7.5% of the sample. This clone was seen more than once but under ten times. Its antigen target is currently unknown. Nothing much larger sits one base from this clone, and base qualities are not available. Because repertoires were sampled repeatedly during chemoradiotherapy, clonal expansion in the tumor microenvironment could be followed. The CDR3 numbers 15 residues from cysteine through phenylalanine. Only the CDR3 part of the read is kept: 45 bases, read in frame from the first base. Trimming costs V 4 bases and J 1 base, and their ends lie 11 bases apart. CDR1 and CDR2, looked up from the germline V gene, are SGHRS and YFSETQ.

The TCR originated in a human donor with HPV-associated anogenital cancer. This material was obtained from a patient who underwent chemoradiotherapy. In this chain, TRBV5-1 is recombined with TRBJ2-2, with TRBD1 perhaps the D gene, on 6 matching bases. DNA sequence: TGCGCCAGCAGCCCTTGGGGACAGAACACCGGGGAGCTGTTTTTT. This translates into CASSPWGQNTGELFF. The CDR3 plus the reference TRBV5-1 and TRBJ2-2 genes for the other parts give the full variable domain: KAGVTQTPRYLIKTRGQQVTLSCSPISGHRSVSWYQQTPGQGLQFLFEYFSETQRNKGNFPGRFSGRQFSNSRSEMNVSTLELGDSALYLCASSPWGQNTGELFFGEGSRLTVL.